Following are 24 T cell receptor beta chains from one sample sequenced in a study of blood T cell repertoires in COVID-19. Produced via immunoSEQ multiplex PCR; TCRdb's table is partial and in-frame only. The table has a few hundred thousand clones, roughly 87% seen once. Sequences were obtained from PBMCs or T cells enriched from blood (not recorded which). Source of these receptors: a woman aged 25-40 years who had recovered from COVID-19.

The chain recombines TRBV27 with TRBJ2-7, with D possibly being TRBD2 (7 bases). The V end was cut by 6 bases, the J end by 4 bases, with 16 bases between. Germline CDR1 is MNHEY and CDR2 is SMNVEV (reference sequence). This CDR3 has 14 residues. CDR3 nucleotide sequence: TGTGCCAGCAGGAGGGGGGGCCAGCAATACGAGCAGTACTTC. It is translated as CASRRGGQQYEQYF.

V is TRBV19 and J is TRBJ1-4; D might be TRBD1 (6 bases). CDR1 LNHDA and CDR2 SQIVND come from the germline V gene (reference sequence). The length of the CDR3 is 15 residues. Trimming took off 6 bases at V and 3 bases at J, with 14 bases between the two ends. CDR3 region: CASRAVQGANEKLFF. The DNA of the CDR3 is TGTGCCAGTAGGGCAGTACAGGGAGCTAATGAAAAACTGTTTTTT.

The chain couples TRBV19 to TRBJ1-5; D may be TRBD1 (5 bases). The CDR3 is 15 residues long. Trimming left V 3 bases short and J 0 bases short, with 9 bases between. Germline lookup yields CDR1 LNHDA and CDR2 SQIVND (reference sequence). CDR3 residues: CASSMGRYSNQPQHF. The CDR3 DNA reads as TGTGCCAGTAGTATGGGGCGCTATAGCAATCAGCCCCAGCATTTT.

The rearrangement joins TRBV3-1 (or the pseudogene TRBV3-2) to TRBJ1-1; 7 bases align to TRBD1. Germline trimming cut 8 bases from V and 6 bases from J; bases unmatched to any gene: 3. Germline V gene data show CDR1 as LGHDT and CDR2 as YNNKEL (reference sequence). This CDR3 spans 11 amino acids. This CDR3 reads CASRQGAEAFF. CDR3 nucleotides: TGTGCCAGCCGGCAGGGGGCTGAAGCTTTCTTT.

This clone was observed a few times. J is TRBJ1-4 and V is TRBV4-1; D remains ambiguous. Trimming removed 0 bases from V and 3 bases from J, with 14 bases in between. The CDR3 length is 17 residues. Germline assignment: CDR1 MGHRA and CDR2 YSYEKL. CDR3 sequence reads: CASSQDGQSEANEKLFF. CDR3 DNA sequence: TGCGCCAGCAGCCAAGATGGCCAAAGTGAAGCTAATGAAAAACTGTTTTTT.

V is TRBV28 and J is TRBJ1-3; TRBD1 aligns across 7 bases. V lost 9 bases, J lost 4 bases, and 9 bases stayed unmatched. This CDR3 has 14 residues. CDR1 and CDR2 from the germline V gene are MDHEN and SYDVKM. The CDR3: CASMTGRFGNTIYF. Here the CDR3 DNA reads TGTGCCAGTATGACAGGGCGATTCGGAAACACCATATATTTT. Drawing the rest from reference TRBV28 and TRBJ1-3, the complete variable domain is DVKVTQSSRYLVKRTGEKVFLECVQDMDHENMFWYRQDPGLGLRLIYFSYDVKMKEKGDIPEGYSVSREKKERFSLILESASTNQTSMYLCASMTGRFGNTIYFGEGSWLTVV.

This clone was counted a few times. V gene TRBV5-1 combines with J gene TRBJ2-3; 10 nucleotides agree with TRBD2. Germline CDR1 and CDR2: SGHRS and YFSETQ. CDR3 length: 15 amino acids. With 4 bases clipped from V and 4 bases from J, the junction kept 6 bases outside the gene matches. In nucleotides, the CDR3 is TGCGCCAGCAGCGGCCTAGCGGGGGTTCCAGATACGCAGTATTTT. Protein: CASSGLAGVPDTQYF. Variable domain in full (rest from reference TRBV5-1 and TRBJ2-3): KAGVTQTPRYLIKTRGQQVTLSCSPISGHRSVSWYQQTPGQGLQFLFEYFSETQRNKGNFPGRFSGRQFSNSRSEMNVSTLELGDSALYLCASSGLAGVPDTQYFGPGTRLTVL.

This clone showed up just once. J is TRBJ2-7 and V is TRBV21-1; the table gives TRBD2 as D, unverified against the DNA. TRBV21-1 is tagged as a pseudogene. CDR3 size: 14 residues. The CDR3 here is CASSTGGSSYEQYF. In DNA, the CDR3 is TGTGCCAGCAGCACCGGGGGAAGCTCCTACGAGCAGTACTTC.

The chain combines TRBV2 with TRBJ1-4; a possible D gene is TRBD1 (5 bases). The CDR3 loop spans 15 amino acids. Germline assignment: CDR1 SNHLY and CDR2 FYNNEI. Trimming cost V 4 bases and J 7 bases, with 16 bases left between them. The CDR3 nucleotides are TGTGCCAGCAGTGTTCAGGGATCGGAAGTTGAAAAACTGTTTTTT. It is translated as CASSVQGSEVEKLFF.

The chain uses TRBV19 and TRBJ2-7; 9 nucleotides line up with TRBD1. There are 14 residues in the CDR3. The germline gives CDR1 LNHDA, CDR2 SQIVND (reference sequence). The trim removed 5 bases at V and 5 bases at J, leaving 7 bases unmatched. The CDR3 DNA reads TGTGCCAGTAGTCTGACAGGGGGTAGCCACGAGCAGTACTTC. Translating gives CASSLTGGSHEQYF.

The chain has TRBV19 and TRBJ2-7; tentative D call: TRBD2 (5 bases). The CDR3 is 16 residues long. Trimming took off 5 bases at V and 2 bases at J, with 19 bases between the two ends. Germline V gene lookup returns CDR1 LNHDA and CDR2 SQIVND (reference sequence). Here the CDR3 DNA reads TGTGCCAGTAGTTCACGGACCGGGGAGAGACCCTACGAGCAGTACTTC. Encoded protein: CASSSRTGERPYEQYF.

V is TRBV5-1 and J is TRBJ2-5; a possible D gene is TRBD1 (7 bases). Germline CDR1 reads SGHRS; CDR2 reads YFSETQ. V lost 7 bases and J 4 bases, leaving 17 bases between the germline ends. There are 14 residues in the CDR3. The CDR3 nucleotides read TGCGCCAGCGGAGGGGGCGCGGGTGGAGAGACCCAGTACTTC. This sequence encodes CASGGGAGGETQYF.

This clone was found a few times. The V gene is TRBV28, the J gene TRBJ1-6, with 10 bases identical to TRBD1. The CDR3 extends over 17 amino acids. The trim removed 3 bases at V and 9 bases at J, leaving 11 bases unmatched. Germline values: CDR1 MDHEN, CDR2 SYDVKM. The CDR3 sequence: CASSFGQGGWNSSPLHF. As DNA, the CDR3 is TGTGCCAGCAGTTTCGGACAGGGGGGGTGGAATTCTTCACCCCTCCACTTT.

CDR3 coding DNA: TGTGCCAGCAGCCGGGGGCTCGATGAAAAACTGTTTTTT. It yields the protein CASSRGLDEKLFF. The V gene is TRBV3-1 (or the pseudogene TRBV3-2), the J gene TRBJ1-4; possible D gene TRBD1, 6 bases. From germline, CDR1 is LGHDT and CDR2 YNNKEL (reference sequence). The CDR3 loop spans 13 amino acids. Trimming took off 4 bases at V and 6 bases at J, with 9 bases between the two ends.

The chain uses TRBV7-6 and TRBJ2-2, with TRBD1 matching 9 bases. The CDR3 runs to 15 residues. CDR1 and CDR2 (germline): SGHVS, FNYEAQ. V lost 3 bases to trimming and J lost 7 bases; unmatched junction nucleotides: 6. The CDR3 DNA reads as TGTGCCAGCAGCTTGGGACAGGGCGGGCACGGGGAGCTGTTTTTT. Protein: CASSLGQGGHGELFF.

J is TRBJ2-3 and V is TRBV5-1, with 8 bases lining up with TRBD2. The junction had 5 bases not matched to a gene; V was cut back by 6 bases and J by 2 bases. This CDR3 contains 14 residues. Germline V CDR1 and CDR2: SGHRS, YFSETQ. The DNA of the CDR3 is TGCGCCAGCAATATACTAGCGGACACAGATACGCAGTATTTT. Amino acid sequence: CASNILADTDTQYF.

The CDR3 reads CASRHQARNTEAFF. The CDR3, as DNA: TGTGCAAGTCGCCATCAGGCCAGGAACACTGAAGCTTTCTTT. The gene calls are TRBV12-2 and TRBJ1-1; the table's TRBD1 call for D was not verified on the DNA. TRBV12-2 is labeled a pseudogene. This CDR3 has 14 residues.

V gene TRBV7-9 combines with J gene TRBJ1-1, with D possibly matching TRBD1 (6 bases). Per the germline V gene, CDR1 is SEHNR and CDR2 is FQNEAQ (reference sequence). The CDR3 is 14 residues long. V was clipped by 4 bases and J by 2 bases, with 11 bases between them. The CDR3, as DNA: TGTGCCAGCAGCTCCTTGGGGGCTAACACTGAAGCTTTCTTT. This encodes CASSSLGANTEAFF.

V is TRBV29-1 and J is TRBJ2-5; TRBD2 agrees at 7 bases. The V segment lost 3 bases and the J segment 4 bases; nucleotides outside the gene matches: 8. This CDR3 comprises 14 residues. The germline CDR1 and CDR2 sequences are SQVTM and ANQGSEA. This CDR3 is CSVEAAGEGETQYF. DNA of the CDR3: TGCAGCGTTGAGGCCGCGGGAGAGGGAGAGACCCAGTACTTC.

The count of this clone is one. The J gene is TRBJ2-7, the V gene TRBV6-5; 10 bases agree with TRBD1. From germline, CDR1 is MNHEY and CDR2 SVGAGI. The CDR3 length is 12 residues. J lost 5 bases, V lost 6 bases, and 1 base had no gene match. The CDR3 DNA follows: TGTGCCAGCAGGGGGACAGGGGACGAGCAGTACTTC. Amino acids: CASRGTGDEQYF.

This chain joins TRBV5-1 and TRBJ1-1, with 7 bases identical to TRBD1. Germline CDR1 is SGHRS and CDR2 is YFSETQ. This CDR3 contains 15 residues. J gave up 5 bases and V 2 bases, and 9 bases lay outside the gene matches. CDR3 bases: TGCGCCAGCAGCTTCGAAGGGGGCGGACGTACTGAAGCTTTCTTT. This codes for CASSFEGGGRTEAFF.

The rearrangement uses TRBV5-4 and TRBJ2-6; D call uncertain. Trimming shortened V by 0 bases and J by 4 bases, and 8 bases separated the two germline ends. This CDR3 spans 15 amino acids. Germline CDR1 is SGHNT and CDR2 is YYREEE (reference sequence). The CDR3 is CASSLDLSGANVLTF. The CDR3 region has the DNA TGTGCCAGCAGCTTGGATCTCTCCGGGGCCAACGTCCTGACTTTC.

The chain uses TRBV2 and TRBJ1-2, with 8 positions matching TRBD1. Trimming took 3 bases from V and 9 from J; bases not matched to a gene: 6. Germline-derived CDR1 and CDR2 are SNHLY and FYNNEI. The CDR3 has 13 amino acids. CDR3 loop: CASSDGQGFRYTF. DNA for the CDR3: TGTGCCAGCAGTGACGGACAGGGTTTTCGCTACACCTTC.

The rearrangement uses TRBV15 and TRBJ2-3, with 7 bases that match TRBD2. This CDR3 has 15 amino acids. With 7 bases clipped from V and 2 bases from J, the junction kept 9 bases outside the gene matches. Germline V gene sequence: CDR1 LNHNV, CDR2 YYDKDF (reference sequence). CDR3 sequence (DNA): TGTGCCACCACAGGCGGGGGATTATTCACAGATACGCAGTATTTT. It is translated as CATTGGGLFTDTQYF. The variable domain in full, completed from reference TRBV15 and TRBJ2-3, reads DAMVIQNPRYQVTQFGKPVTLSCSQTLNHNVMYWYQQKSSQAPKLLFHYYDKDFNNEADTPDNFQSRRPNTSFCFLDIRSPGLGDTAMYLCATTGGGLFTDTQYFGPGTRLTVL.